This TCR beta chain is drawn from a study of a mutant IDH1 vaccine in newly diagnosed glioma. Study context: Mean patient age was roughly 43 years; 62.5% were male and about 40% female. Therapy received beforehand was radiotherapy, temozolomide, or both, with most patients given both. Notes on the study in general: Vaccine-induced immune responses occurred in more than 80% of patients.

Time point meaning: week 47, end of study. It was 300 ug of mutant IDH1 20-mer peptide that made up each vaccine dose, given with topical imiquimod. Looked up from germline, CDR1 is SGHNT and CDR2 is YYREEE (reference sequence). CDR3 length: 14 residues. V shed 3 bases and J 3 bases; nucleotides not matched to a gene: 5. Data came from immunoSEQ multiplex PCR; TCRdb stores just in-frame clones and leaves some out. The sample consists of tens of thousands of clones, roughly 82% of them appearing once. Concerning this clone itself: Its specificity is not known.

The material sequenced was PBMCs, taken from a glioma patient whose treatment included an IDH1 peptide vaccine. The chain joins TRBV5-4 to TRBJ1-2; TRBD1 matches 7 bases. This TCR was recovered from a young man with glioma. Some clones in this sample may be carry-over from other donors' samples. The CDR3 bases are TGTGCCAGCAGCTCGGCTGACAGGGACTATGGCTACACCTTC. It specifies CASSSADRDYGYTF.